Listed below are T cell receptor beta chains from one sample, sequenced in a study of blood T cell repertoires in COVID-19. TCRdb keeps only in-frame clones here, not all; method: immunoSEQ multiplex PCR. There are 230,000 or so clones in the sample; about four fifths occur only once, and roughly 9.4% lies in the top ten. The sequenced sample consisted of peripheral blood. The receptors originated from a man aged 35 to 55 with active or convalescent COVID-19. The CDR3 runs from the conserved cysteine through the conserved F or W. D genes are given only for firm matches. The listing skips clone size in some rows; elsewhere it reads once, few, many or a size class.

D	V	J	size	DNA	CDR3
-	TRBV10-1	TRBJ2-7	-	TGCGCCAGCAGTGAGTCTCTTCGGCCAGGGGTGTCCTACGAGCAGTACTTC	CASSESLRPGVSYEQYF
-	TRBV5-6	TRBJ1-5	-	TGTGCCAGCAGCTGGGAGGGGGGCAGTCAGCCCCAGCATTTT	CASSWEGGSQPQHF
-	TRBV6-2/TRBV6-3	TRBJ2-7	-	TGTGCCAGCAGTTACTCTGCCGAGGTCTACGAGCAGTACTTC	CASSYSAEVYEQYF
-	TRBV7-6	TRBJ2-1	-	TGTGCCAGCAGCCCGGACACTGACAATGAGCAGTTCTTC	CASSPDTDNEQFF
TRBD1	TRBV30	TRBJ1-2	many	TGTGCCTGGGCCCGGGACAGGGGGCGGGAGGGCTATGGCTACACCTTC	CAWARDRGREGYGYTF
TRBD1	TRBV19	TRBJ1-2	-	TGTGCCAGTAGTATCAGACAGGGAGGTGTCGAGGGCTACACCTTC	CASSIRQGGVEGYTF
TRBD2	TRBV7-2	TRBJ2-5	-	TGTGCCAGCAGCTCCGGCGGGGGGCGGGAGACCCAGTACTTC	CASSSGGGRETQYF
-	TRBV3-1/TRBV3-2	TRBJ2-7	-	TGTGCCAGCAGCCAAGGCGGATACGAGCAGTACTTC	CASSQGGYEQYF
TRBD1	TRBV7-2	TRBJ1-2	few	TGTGCCAGCAGCTTTCAACTGGGACAGGGGGCTTTTGGCTACACCTTC	CASSFQLGQGAFGYTF
-	TRBV6-2/TRBV6-3	TRBJ2-5	-	TGTGCCAGCACCCCAGGCGCAGCCACTACTCGGACCCAGTACTTC	CASTPGAATTRTQYF
-	TRBV20-1	TRBJ2-1	-	TGCAGTGCTAGTCCCCAGCAACGCGGATATGAGCAGTTCTTC	CSASPQQRGYEQFF
-	TRBV7-2	TRBJ1-5	-	TGTGCCAGCACCCTTCTATCCGAGACGGGTCAGCCCCAGCATTTT	CASTLLSETGQPQHF
-	TRBV7-2	TRBJ1-1	-	TGTGCCAGCAGACAATGGGGAGGATTGGACACTGAAGCTTTCTTT	CASRQWGGLDTEAFF
TRBD1	TRBV12-3/TRBV12-4	TRBJ2-7	-	TGTGCCAGTCGACGAGGGGGCCGCTACGAGCAGTACTTC	CASRRGGRYEQYF
-	TRBV2	TRBJ2-7	-	TGTGCCACACTACGGGACAACTCCTACGAGCAGTACTTC	CATLRDNSYEQYF
TRBD1	TRBV3-1/TRBV3-2	TRBJ1-1	-	TGTGCCAGCAGCCCCTCTTTGACAGGGATAACAACTGAAGCTTTCTTT	CASSPSLTGITTEAFF
-	TRBV12-5	TRBJ1-2	-	TGTGCTAGTGGTCGTAGTTTGGCTAACTATGGCTACACCTTC	CASGRSLANYGYTF
TRBD1	TRBV7-9	TRBJ2-3	-	TGTGCCAGCAGCTTATGGCAGGGGGTGACAGATACGCAGTATTTT	CASSLWQGVTDTQYF
-	TRBV10-3	TRBJ2-7	-	TGTGCCATCAGTGACGAGTCTAACGGCTACGAGCAGTACTTC	CAISDESNGYEQYF
TRBD2	TRBV2	TRBJ2-2	-	TGTGCCAGCAGTGTGCGGGGGGGCACCGGGGAGCTGTTTTTT	CASSVRGGTGELFF
TRBD1	TRBV19	TRBJ1-4	-	TGTGCCACCCAACCCGGGACAGGGGTGGAAAAACTGTTTTTT	CATQPGTGVEKLFF
-	TRBV5-1	TRBJ1-6	few	TGCGCCAGCAGCTCGGAGGTCTTACCCTATAATTCACCCCTCCACTTT	CASSSEVLPYNSPLHF
TRBD2	TRBV9	TRBJ2-1	-	TGTGCCAGCAGCGTAGACGGTCTGGGACTAGCGGGGGCAGGGGAGCAGTTCTTC	CASSVDGLGLAGAGEQFF
-	TRBV6-2/TRBV6-3	TRBJ1-2	-	TGTGCCAGCAGTTACGCGGGACTTACCTATGGCTACACCTTC	CASSYAGLTYGYTF
-	TRBV20-1	TRBJ1-2	-	TGCAGTGGCCAGGGGAACTATGGCTACACCTTC	CSGQGNYGYTF